These 30 T cell receptor beta chains share one sample of origin, sequenced in a study of Ad26.COV2.S vaccination and SARS-CoV-2 variants. Treatment of the sample: some 20 received Ad26.COV2.S at low or high dose, single or two shots; several received placebo; per-sample allocation not given. Day 63 after the first vaccine or placebo injection was the time point for sampling. The method was immunoSEQ multiplex PCR; TCRdb's version includes in-frame clones alone and lacks a portion of them. The sample records about 400,000 clones, around 82% being singletons. Specimen: peripheral blood, collected in a trial of Ad26.COV2.S vaccine versus placebo. These receptors came from a person between 18 and 65 years old who received the Ad26.COV2.S COVID-19 vaccine or a placebo.

V is TRBV6-5 and J is TRBJ2-3; 13 bases line up with TRBD2. This CDR3 is 15 amino acids long. CDR1 and CDR2 from the germline V gene are MNHEY and SVGAGI. V gave up 8 bases and J gave up 9 bases; unmatched junction bases: 11. The DNA of the CDR3 is TGTGCCAGCGGGCCCTGGACTAGCGGGGGAGCGACGCAGTATTTT. This encodes CASGPWTSGGATQYF.

This clone has a handful of counts. This rearrangement joins TRBV25-1 to TRBJ2-7; 7 bases fit TRBD1. Germline lookup yields CDR1 MGHDK and CDR2 SYGVNS. The length of the CDR3 is 18 residues. The J segment lost 0 bases and the V segment lost 4 bases, leaving 15 bases of the junction unmatched. CDR3 in amino acids: CASSGPHPDRSFSYEQYF. The CDR3, as DNA: TGTGCCAGCAGTGGACCTCATCCGGACAGGTCCTTCTCCTACGAGCAGTACTTC.

The chain links TRBV12-3 or TRBV12-4 to TRBJ2-7, with a weak D call TRBD1 (6 bases). Trimming removed 4 bases from V and 5 bases from J, with 9 bases in between. The CDR3 runs to 12 residues. CDR3 sequence: CASSYRVHEQYF. The CDR3 nucleotides are TGTGCCAGCAGTTACAGGGTCCACGAGCAGTACTTC.

This clone was recorded at least ten times. The V gene is TRBV2, the J gene TRBJ1-3, with a tentative D call TRBD1 (5 bases). Germline V lookup: CDR1 SNHLY, CDR2 FYNNEI. V lost 4 bases and J lost 0, with 13 bases in between. The CDR3 extends over 16 amino acids. CDR3 protein: CASSGQPAFSGNTIYF. The CDR3 DNA reads as TGTGCCAGCAGTGGACAGCCAGCCTTCTCTGGAAACACCATATATTTT.

V gene TRBV5-1 combines with J gene TRBJ2-5, with no clear D. Germline V gives CDR1 SGHRS, CDR2 YFSETQ. CDR3 length equals 12 residues. V lost 0 bases and J lost 7, with 7 bases in between. In DNA form, the CDR3 reads TGCGCCAGCAGCTTGGAGAGAGGGACCCAGTACTTC. Translation gives CASSLERGTQYF.

The J gene is TRBJ1-1, the V gene TRBV7-8; 9 bases align to TRBD1. The CDR3 covers 14 residues. J was trimmed by 6 bases and V by 5 bases; bases with no gene match: 7. Germline-derived CDR1 and CDR2 are SGHVS and FQNEAQ. CDR3 sequence reads: CASSPPRQGAEAFF. The CDR3 nucleotides read TGTGCCAGCAGCCCCCCCCGACAGGGGGCTGAAGCTTTCTTT.

The chain combines TRBV20-1 with TRBJ1-6; possible D gene TRBD1, 5 bases. V dropped 3 bases and J dropped 2 bases, with 8 bases sitting between them. From germline, CDR1 is DFQATT and CDR2 SNEGSKA (reference sequence). The CDR3 contains 14 residues. The CDR3 sequence is CSASGGPYNSPLHF. CDR3 nucleotides: TGCAGTGCTAGTGGGGGACCCTATAATTCACCCCTCCACTTT.

The chain couples TRBV7-2 to TRBJ2-5; D ambiguous. V was cut by 4 bases and J by 2 bases, with 17 bases left in between. The CDR3 is 16 amino acids. Germline loops: CDR1 SGHTA, CDR2 FQGNSA. The CDR3 reads CASSSPGRRLQETQYF. CDR3 sequence (DNA): TGTGCCAGCAGCTCCCCTGGACGGCGCCTACAAGAGACCCAGTACTTC.

The V gene is TRBV4-2, the J gene TRBJ1-4; the match to TRBD1 covers 7 bases. The CDR3 contains 13 residues. Germline V gene data show CDR1 as LGHNA and CDR2 as YNFKEQ. V trimming: 4 bases; J trimming: 12 bases; junction bases outside the gene matches: 8. The DNA of the CDR3 is TGTGCCAGCAGCCCAGTGACAGGGAACGAACTGTTTTTT. This sequence encodes CASSPVTGNELFF.

The gene calls are TRBV3-1 (or the pseudogene TRBV3-2) and TRBJ2-3; D is unclear. V lost 4 bases to trimming and J lost 1 base, with 9 bases between them. Germline-derived CDR1 and CDR2 are LGHDT and YNNKEL (reference sequence). The CDR3 contains 14 residues. In DNA, the CDR3 is TGTGCCAGCAGCCTTAGCAGACGCACAGATACGCAGTATTTT. Translation: CASSLSRRTDTQYF.

The chain carries TRBV4-3 and TRBJ2-2; D remains ambiguous. The CDR3 has 14 amino acids. V gave up 0 bases and J gave up 6 bases, with 8 bases separating them. Germline CDR1 is LGHNA and CDR2 is YSLEER. The CDR3 DNA reads as TGCGCCAGCAGCCAAGATCAGCGTCCCGGGGAGCTGTTTTTT. It yields the protein CASSQDQRPGELFF.

The V call is TRBV12-5, the J call TRBJ2-7; the D gene is possibly TRBD1 (6 bases). Trimming cost V 5 bases and J 4 bases, with 9 bases left between them. This CDR3 contains 12 residues. From germline, CDR1 is LGHNT and CDR2 FRNRAP. In DNA form, the CDR3 reads TGTGCTAGTGGTCAGGGGTGGTACGAGCAGTACTTC. This translates into CASGQGWYEQYF.

The V and J genes are TRBV7-6 and TRBJ2-1, with 10 nucleotides matching TRBD2. The CDR3 is 17 amino acids. The trim removed 1 base at V and 0 bases at J, leaving 3 bases unmatched. Germline V CDR1 and CDR2: SGHVS, FNYEAQ. CDR3 protein: CASSLVASGGSYNEQFF. CDR3 DNA sequence: TGTGCCAGCAGCTTAGTGGCTAGCGGGGGCTCCTACAATGAGCAGTTCTTC.

V usage is TRBV25-1 and J usage is TRBJ1-5, with D maybe TRBD1 (5 bases). This CDR3 comprises 13 residues. V gave up 1 base and J gave up 7 bases, with 8 bases separating them. Germline values: CDR1 MGHDK, CDR2 SYGVNS. The CDR3 region is CASSEFGGQPQHF. The DNA for the CDR3 is TGTGCCAGCAGTGAATTCGGGGGACAGCCCCAGCATTTT.

The V and J genes are TRBV7-3 and TRBJ1-1; no reliable D call. The CDR3 runs to 13 residues. The V gene's germline CDR1 is SGHTA and CDR2 FQGTGA. The V end was cut by 5 bases, the J end by 11 bases, with 18 bases between. The CDR3 here is CASSPKGLPGAFF. In nucleotides, the CDR3 is TGTGCCAGCAGCCCAAAAGGTCTCCCGGGGGCTTTCTTT.

The V and J genes are TRBV7-2 and TRBJ2-1; D not certain. The CDR3 contains 12 residues. Per the germline V gene, CDR1 is SGHTA and CDR2 is FQGNSA. V dropped 1 base and J dropped 6 bases, with 4 bases sitting between them. The CDR3 protein is CASSLGLNEQFF. The CDR3 bases are TGTGCCAGCAGCTTAGGGCTCAATGAGCAGTTCTTC.

V and J are TRBV11-2 and TRBJ2-2, with D uncertain. The CDR3 sequence is 16 residues long. V was shortened by 3 bases and J by 1 base, with 12 bases between the two germline ends. The germline CDR1 and CDR2 sequences are SGHAT and FQNNGV. The CDR3 DNA reads TGTGCCAGCAGCTTCGGCGGCAGCGTGAACACCGGGGAGCTGTTTTTT. Translated: CASSFGGSVNTGELFF.

This sequence joins TRBV14 and TRBJ2-1; 11 bases line up with TRBD2. Trimming took 1 base from V and 7 from J; bases not matched to a gene: 3. CDR1 is SGHDN, CDR2 FVKESK, per germline. CDR3 length equals 15 residues. CDR3: CASSQVAGGRNEQFF. The DNA of the CDR3 is TGTGCCAGCAGCCAAGTAGCGGGAGGGCGTAATGAGCAGTTCTTC.

This clone was recorded a few times. The J gene is TRBJ1-5, the V gene TRBV2, with 9 bases lining up with TRBD1. CDR1 and CDR2 from the germline V gene are SNHLY and FYNNEI. V trimming: 8 bases; J trimming: 2 bases; junction bases outside the gene matches: 16. The CDR3 is 18 amino acids. CDR3: CASAGQGFVGGGNQPQHF. CDR3 nucleotide sequence: TGTGCCAGCGCGGGACAGGGTTTTGTGGGTGGGGGCAATCAGCCCCAGCATTTT.

This CDR3 is CASSEAGRRGDYEQYF. The CDR3 coding sequence is TGTGCCAGCAGTGAAGCAGGGCGGAGGGGAGACTACGAGCAGTACTTC. V usage is TRBV2 and J usage is TRBJ2-7; tentatively, D is TRBD2 (6 bases). This CDR3 region has 16 residues. Trimming took 0 bases from V and 3 from J, leaving 15 bases between them. The germline V gene encodes CDR1 SNHLY and CDR2 FYNNEI.

This rearrangement joins TRBV4-3 to TRBJ2-1, with TRBD1 matching over 7 bases. The germline gives CDR1 LGHNA, CDR2 YSLEER. This CDR3 spans 16 amino acids. Trimming at V came to 0 bases and at J to 5 bases, leaving 7 bases not matched to a gene. CDR3: CASSQDFHRGNNEQFF. CDR3 in DNA: TGCGCCAGCAGCCAAGACTTTCACAGGGGAAACAATGAGCAGTTCTTC.

The rearrangement links TRBV12-3 or TRBV12-4 to TRBJ1-5; TRBD1 might be the D (5 bases). Between the trimmed V and J ends, which lost 3 bases and 7 bases, there was a span of 7 bases. The CDR3 contains 12 residues. CDR3 amino acids: CASSFRGQPQHF. The CDR3 region has the DNA TGTGCCAGCAGTTTTCGGGGCCAGCCCCAGCATTTT.

The chain employs TRBV2 and TRBJ2-3, with D tentatively TRBD1 or TRBD2 (6 bases each). The V end was cut by 6 bases, the J end by 0 bases, with 13 bases between. This CDR3 has 15 residues. Germline values: CDR1 SNHLY, CDR2 FYNNEI. The CDR3: CASRDGGLSTDTQYF. The CDR3, as DNA: TGTGCCAGCAGGGACGGGGGCCTGAGCACAGATACGCAGTATTTT.

The chain uses TRBV4-2 and TRBJ2-1; tentatively, D is TRBD2 (5 bases). This CDR3 comprises 15 residues. Looked up from germline, CDR1 is LGHNA and CDR2 is YNFKEQ. The germline V and J ends were trimmed by 1 base and 4 bases, with 11 bases remaining between them. CDR3 sequence reads: CASSQGGSSYNEQFF. For the CDR3, the DNA is TGTGCCAGCAGCCAAGGCGGGTCATCTTACAATGAGCAGTTCTTC.

The CDR3 spells CASSVDRGHGYTF. For the CDR3, the DNA is TGTGCCAGCAGCGTAGACAGGGGGCATGGCTACACCTTC. The chain uses TRBV5-4 and TRBJ1-2, with 10 bases that match TRBD1. Germline V gene sequence: CDR1 SGHNT, CDR2 YYREEE (reference sequence). CDR3 length: 13 amino acids. V was clipped by 4 bases and J by 6 bases; unmatched bases: 3.

The chain has TRBV24-1 and TRBJ2-7, with 9 bases fitting TRBD2. Unmatched junction bases numbered 2, after V lost 6 bases and J lost 3 bases. The CDR3 loop spans 13 amino acids. Germline V gene lookup returns CDR1 KGHDR and CDR2 SFDVKD. The CDR3 sequence is CATSLAGDYEQYF. The CDR3 DNA follows: TGTGCCACCAGTTTAGCGGGGGACTACGAGCAGTACTTC.

This clone was counted between two and nine times. V usage is TRBV4-1 and J usage is TRBJ1-1, with D perhaps matching TRBD1 (5 bases). Germline V gene sequence: CDR1 MGHRA, CDR2 YSYEKL. This CDR3 is built from 15 residues. V was pared by 4 bases and J by 6 bases, with 18 bases between. The CDR3 nucleotides read TGCGCCAGCAGCCTAACGATCCCCCTACAGGCTGAAGCTTTCTTT. Its protein is CASSLTIPLQAEAFF.

The gene calls are TRBV30 and TRBJ2-3; TRBD2 matches at 12 bases. The CDR3 consists of 14 residues. The trim removed 2 bases at V and 6 bases at J, leaving 3 bases unmatched. The germline gives CDR1 GTSNPN, CDR2 SVGIG (reference sequence). This chain's CDR3 is CAWSSGLAGDTQYF. The CDR3 nucleotides are TGTGCCTGGAGTAGTGGACTAGCGGGGGATACGCAGTATTTT.

This rearrangement joins TRBV27 to TRBJ1-2; perhaps TRBD1 as D (6 bases). The germline gives CDR1 MNHEY, CDR2 SMNVEV (reference sequence). Trimming removed 5 bases from V and 3 bases from J, with 16 bases in between. This CDR3 has 15 residues. CDR3 bases: TGTGCCAGCAGTCTACATGGGGGCGGGGACTATGGCTACACCTTC. Its translation is CASSLHGGGDYGYTF.

The chain is built from TRBV19 and TRBJ2-7; the D gene is possibly TRBD2 (5 bases). V lost 0 bases to trimming and J lost 2 bases, with 8 bases between them. From germline, CDR1 is LNHDA and CDR2 SQIVND (reference sequence). This CDR3 is built from 14 residues. CDR3 nucleotide sequence: TGTGCCAGTAGTATAGATCTAGCCACCTACGAGCAGTACTTC. It encodes CASSIDLATYEQYF. Using reference TRBV19 and TRBJ2-7 for the parts outside the CDR3, the full variable domain is DGGITQSPKYLFRKEGQNVTLSCEQNLNHDAMYWYRQDPGQGLRLIYYSQIVNDFQKGDIAEGYSVSREKKESFPLTVTSAQKNPTAFYLCASSIDLATYEQYFGPGTRLTVT.